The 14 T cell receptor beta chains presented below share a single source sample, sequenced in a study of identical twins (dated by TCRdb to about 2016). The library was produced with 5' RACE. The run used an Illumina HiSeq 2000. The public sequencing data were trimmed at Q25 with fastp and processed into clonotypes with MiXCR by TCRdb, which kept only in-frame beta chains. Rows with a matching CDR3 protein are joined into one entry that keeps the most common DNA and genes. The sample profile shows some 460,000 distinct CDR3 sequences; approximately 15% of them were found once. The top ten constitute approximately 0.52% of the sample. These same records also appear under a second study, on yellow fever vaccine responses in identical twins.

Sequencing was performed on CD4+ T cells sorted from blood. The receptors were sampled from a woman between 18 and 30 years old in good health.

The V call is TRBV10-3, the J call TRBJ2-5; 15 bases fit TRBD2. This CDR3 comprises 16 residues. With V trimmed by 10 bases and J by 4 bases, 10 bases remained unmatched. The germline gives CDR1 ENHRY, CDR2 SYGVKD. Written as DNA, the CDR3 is TGTGCCACGAAGGGACTAGCGGGAGGAGAAGCAGAGACCCAGTACTTC. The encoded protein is CATKGLAGGEAETQYF.

Here the CDR3 DNA reads TGTGCCAGCCTCCGGGACAGACACACCGGGGAGCTGTTTTTT. This encodes CASLRDRHTGELFF. The chain recombines TRBV12-3 or TRBV12-4 with TRBJ2-2; 7 positions match TRBD1. CDR3 size: 14 residues. Losses at the gene ends were 8 bases for V and 3 bases for J; bases not matched to a gene: 6.

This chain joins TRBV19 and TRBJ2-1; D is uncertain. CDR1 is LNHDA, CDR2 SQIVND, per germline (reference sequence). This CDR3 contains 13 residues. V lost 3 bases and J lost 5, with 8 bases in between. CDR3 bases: TGTGCCAGTAGTATGTCATCAAACAATGAGCAGTTCTTC. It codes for CASSMSSNNEQFF.

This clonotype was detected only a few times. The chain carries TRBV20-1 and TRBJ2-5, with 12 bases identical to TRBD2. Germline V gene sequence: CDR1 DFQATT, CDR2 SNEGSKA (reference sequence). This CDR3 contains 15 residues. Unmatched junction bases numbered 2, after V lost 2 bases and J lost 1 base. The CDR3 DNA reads TGCAGTGCTAGACCTAGCGGGAGGGCCCAAGAGACCCAGTACTTC. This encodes CSARPSGRAQETQYF.

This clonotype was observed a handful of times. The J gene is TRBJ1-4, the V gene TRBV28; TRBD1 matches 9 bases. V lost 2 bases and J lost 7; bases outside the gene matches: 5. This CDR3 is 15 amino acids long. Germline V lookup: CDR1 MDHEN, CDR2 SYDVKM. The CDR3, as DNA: TGTGCCAGCAGTTTAGGGACAGGGTTCGTTGAAAAACTGTTTTTT. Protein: CASSLGTGFVEKLFF.

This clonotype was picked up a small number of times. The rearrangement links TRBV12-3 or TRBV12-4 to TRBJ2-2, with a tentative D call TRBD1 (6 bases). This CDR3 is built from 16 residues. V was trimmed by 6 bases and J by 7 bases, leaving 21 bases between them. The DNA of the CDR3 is TGTGCCAGCAGCGGTGGTTGGTCCAGGGGTGACGGGGAGCTGTTTTTT. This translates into CASSGGWSRGDGELFF.

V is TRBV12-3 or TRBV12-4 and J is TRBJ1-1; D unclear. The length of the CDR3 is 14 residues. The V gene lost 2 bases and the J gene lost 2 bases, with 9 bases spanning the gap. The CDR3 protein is CASSLLLGNTEAFF. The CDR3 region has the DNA TGTGCCAGCAGTTTATTACTGGGAAACACTGAAGCTTTCTTT.

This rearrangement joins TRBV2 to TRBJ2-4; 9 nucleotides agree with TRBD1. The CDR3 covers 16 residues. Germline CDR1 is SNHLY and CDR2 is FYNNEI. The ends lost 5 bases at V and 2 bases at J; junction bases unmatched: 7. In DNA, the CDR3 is TGTGCCAGCAGTCCCGGGACAGGGATTTCCAAAAACATTCAGTACTTC. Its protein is CASSPGTGISKNIQYF.

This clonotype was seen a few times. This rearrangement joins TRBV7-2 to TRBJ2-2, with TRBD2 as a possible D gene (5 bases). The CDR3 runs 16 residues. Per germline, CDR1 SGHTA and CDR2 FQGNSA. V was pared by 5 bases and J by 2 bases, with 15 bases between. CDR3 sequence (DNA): TGTGCCAGCAGCCCCGTGAGAGGGAGAAACACCGGGGAGCTGTTTTTT. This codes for CASSPVRGRNTGELFF.

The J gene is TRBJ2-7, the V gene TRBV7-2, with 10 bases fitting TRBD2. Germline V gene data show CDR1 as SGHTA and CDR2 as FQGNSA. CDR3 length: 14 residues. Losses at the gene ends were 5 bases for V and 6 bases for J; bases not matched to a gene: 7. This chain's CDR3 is CASSADTSGIEQYF. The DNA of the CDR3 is TGTGCCAGCAGCGCCGACACTAGCGGGATCGAGCAGTACTTC.

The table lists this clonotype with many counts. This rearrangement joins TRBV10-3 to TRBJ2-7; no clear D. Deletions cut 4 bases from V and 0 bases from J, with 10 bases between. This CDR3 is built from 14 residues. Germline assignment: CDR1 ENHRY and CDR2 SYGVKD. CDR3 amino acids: CAISGLLSSYEQYF. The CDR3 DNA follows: TGTGCCATCAGTGGGCTCTTGAGCTCCTACGAGCAGTACTTC.

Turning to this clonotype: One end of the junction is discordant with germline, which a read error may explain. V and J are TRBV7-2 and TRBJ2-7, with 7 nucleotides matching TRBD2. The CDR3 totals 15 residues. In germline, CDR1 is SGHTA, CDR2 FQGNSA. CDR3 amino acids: CASSLGGASGLKRIF. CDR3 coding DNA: TGTGCCAGCAGCTTAGGCGGGGCTAGCGGCCTAAAGCGAATCTTC.

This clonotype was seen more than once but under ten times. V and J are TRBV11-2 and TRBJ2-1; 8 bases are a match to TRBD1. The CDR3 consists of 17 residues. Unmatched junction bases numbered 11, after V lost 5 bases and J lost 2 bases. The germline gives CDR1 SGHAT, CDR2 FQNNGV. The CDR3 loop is CASSRNGAGQAYNEQFF. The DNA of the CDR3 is TGTGCCAGCAGCCGAAATGGGGCGGGACAGGCCTACAATGAGCAGTTCTTC.

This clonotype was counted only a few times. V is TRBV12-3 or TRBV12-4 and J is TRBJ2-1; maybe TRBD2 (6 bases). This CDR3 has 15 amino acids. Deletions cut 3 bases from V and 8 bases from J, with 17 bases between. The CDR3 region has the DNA TGTGCCAGCAGTTTCGGCGGGACGCGAGGGGATGAGCAGTTCTTC. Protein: CASSFGGTRGDEQFF.